A selection of T cell receptor beta chains follows, all from one sample in a study of blood T cell dynamics during melanoma immunotherapy. Assay: immunoSEQ multiplex PCR; the TCRdb copy retains only in-frame clones and omits some. The table includes 7,900 or so clones, 88% detected once. The sequences come from blood, collected from a patient treated with checkpoint blockade. All receptors come from a human donor with melanoma. The CDR3 runs from the conserved cysteine through the conserved F or W. The D gene is left open where the match is weak. Clone size is shown for a subset of rows, as once, few, many or a class of expanded clone.

J gene | clone size | D gene | V gene | CDR3 protein | CDR3 DNA
TRBJ2-7 | NA | NA | TRBV6-5 | CASSDLYEQYF | TGTGCCAGCAGTGATCTCTACGAGCAGTACTTC
TRBJ2-7 | NA | NA | TRBV5-4 | CASSTRQDLSYEQYF | TGTGCCAGCAGCACCCGACAGGATCTTTCCTACGAGCAGTACTTC
TRBJ1-1 | NA | TRBD1 | TRBV19 | CASTAGGNTEAFF | TGTGCCAGCACCGCAGGGGGGAACACTGAAGCTTTCTTT
TRBJ1-1 | NA | NA | TRBV6-5 | CASSYSPGVNTEAFF | TGTGCCAGCAGTTACTCGCCAGGGGTGAACACTGAAGCTTTCTTT
TRBJ1-5 | NA | NA | TRBV6-5 | CASSYGGSNQPQHF | TGTGCCAGCAGTTACGGCGGAAGCAATCAGCCCCAGCATTTT
TRBJ1-1 | once | NA | TRBV18 | CASSPAESLGTEAFF | TGTGCCAGCTCACCCGCCGAAAGTCTGGGGACTGAAGCTTTCTTT
TRBJ1-1 | NA | NA | TRBV18 | CASSPSTGGGTEAFF | TGTGCCAGCTCACCATCAACAGGAGGCGGCACTGAAGCTTTCTTT
TRBJ1-1 | NA | NA | TRBV4-3 | CASSPRLNTEAFF | TGCGCCAGCAGCCCTCGGTTGAACACTGAAGCTTTCTTT
TRBJ2-7 | NA | TRBD1 | TRBV6-6 | CASSSDRVNEQYF | TGTGCCAGCAGTTCCGACAGGGTGAACGAGCAGTACTTC
TRBJ1-2 | NA | NA | TRBV5-1 | CASSLQVNYGYTF | TGCGCCAGCAGCCTCCAAGTCAACTATGGCTACACCTTC
TRBJ1-1 | NA | NA | TRBV7-3 | CASSFDTTTEAFF | TGTGCCAGCAGCTTCGATACCACCACTGAAGCTTTCTTT
TRBJ1-4 | NA | NA | TRBV11-1 | CASSSQTASNEKLFF | TGTGCCAGCAGCTCCCAGACAGCCTCAAATGAAAAACTGTTTTTT
TRBJ1-1 | NA | NA | TRBV11-2 | CASSFGGQVNTEAFF | TGTGCCAGCAGCTTCGGGGGGCAGGTGAACACTGAAGCTTTCTTT
TRBJ1-2 | NA | TRBD1 | TRBV6-6 | CASSSGTGNGYTF | TGTGCCAGCAGCTCCGGGACAGGGAATGGCTACACCTTC
TRBJ1-2 | NA | NA | TRBV30 | CAWARAGRNYGYTF | TGTGCCTGGGCAAGGGCCGGCAGAAACTATGGCTACACCTTC
TRBJ2-7 | NA | NA | TRBV7-3 | CASSASGELEQYF | TGTGCCAGCAGCGCATCAGGGGAGCTAGAGCAGTACTTC
TRBJ2-7 | NA | NA | TRBV6-5 | CASSYRRISYEQYF | TGTGCCAGCAGTTACCGGCGGATCTCCTACGAGCAGTACTTC
TRBJ2-7 | once | TRBD1 | TRBV11-2 | CASSLAGTGAYEQYF | TGTGCCAGCAGCTTAGCGGGGACAGGAGCCTACGAGCAGTACTTC
TRBJ1-1 | NA | NA | TRBV7-8 | CASSFGTANTEAFF | TGTGCCAGCAGCTTCGGGACGGCGAACACTGAAGCTTTCTTT
TRBJ2-7 | few | TRBD2 | TRBV7-2 | CASSSSPGTSGYEQYF | TGTGCCAGCAGCTCGTCCCCCGGGACTAGCGGCTACGAGCAGTACTTC
TRBJ2-7 | once | NA | TRBV6-1 | CASSESLGTATYEQYF | TGTGCCAGCAGTGAATCCCTCGGGACCGCCACCTACGAGCAGTACTTC
TRBJ2-7 | NA | NA | TRBV6-5 | CASSYQGGGLYEQYF | TGTGCCAGCAGTTACCAGGGAGGGGGTCTCTACGAGCAGTACTTC
TRBJ2-7 | NA | TRBD2 | TRBV19 | CASSNPGTSNYEQYF | TGTGCCAGTAGTAACCCCGGGACTAGCAACTACGAGCAGTACTTC
TRBJ2-2 | NA | TRBD2 | TRBV19 | CASSLLAGPNTGELFF | TGTGCCAGTAGTTTACTAGCGGGGCCGAACACCGGGGAGCTGTTTTTT